These 28 T cell receptor beta chains originate from one sample sequenced in a study of post-analysis software for immune sequencing data. Study-wide findings and caveats: Controls showed lower frequencies than patients for a handful of TRBV segments, and TRBV5-6, TRBV5-1 and TRBV20-1 were among these.

Their specific antigens are unknown. Unique molecular identifiers tagged the TCR beta cDNA libraries. TCRdb re-analysed the PCR reads in MiXCR, keeping a single row per CDR3 protein. Seen here are roughly 800,000 distinct CDR3 sequences, about 45% observed once, and the top ten hold roughly 5.2%. The sequenced material came from blood. These receptors were collected from a girl aged 5-17 years with multiple sclerosis.

Of note for this clonotype: The junction shows a germline mismatch at one end, possibly a read error. The chain employs TRBV6-6 and TRBJ2-3; tentatively, D is TRBD1 (5 bases). Germline values: CDR1 MNHNY, CDR2 SVGAGI (reference sequence). The CDR3 runs to 13 residues. In nucleotides, the CDR3 is TGTGCCAGCAGTTACCGAGCGACAGATACGCGGTATTTT. Translating gives CASSYRATDTRYF.

This clonotype has just a few counts. This chain joins TRBV28 and TRBJ2-3; unclear D gene. The germline V and J ends were trimmed by 3 bases and 0 bases, with 4 bases remaining between them. CDR1 is MDHEN, CDR2 SYDVKM, per germline. The CDR3 sequence is 13 residues long. CDR3 region: CASSFESTDTQYF. The DNA for the CDR3 is TGTGCCAGCAGTTTTGAGAGCACAGATACGCAGTATTTT.

In regard to this clonotype: The junction and the germline gene differ at one end; a read error may be behind it. This chain joins TRBV6-5 and TRBJ1-1; no definite D call. Germline CDR1 reads MNHEY; CDR2 reads SVGAGI. The CDR3 covers 13 residues. DNA of the CDR3: TGTGCCAGCAGGAACGGACGGAACATTGAAGCTTTCTTT. Translation: CASRNGRNIEAFF.

In regard to this clonotype: At one end, the junction sequence differs from germline, possibly due to a read error. The chain recombines TRBV7-7 with TRBJ2-5; 8 bases are a match to TRBD1. The CDR3 loop spans 14 amino acids. Germline assignment: CDR1 SSHAT and CDR2 FNYEAQ (reference sequence). CDR3 DNA: TGTGCTAGCAGCTTAGTACAGGGGGGCGGCAAGCAGTACTTC. The encoded protein is CASSLVQGGGKQYF.

V and J are TRBV5-1 and TRBJ2-5; 7 bases fit TRBD1. Germline CDR1 SGHRS, CDR2 YFSETQ. V shed 4 bases, J shed 1 base, and the junction held 10 bases outside the gene matches. The CDR3 length is 16 residues. The CDR3 protein is CASSPRQGETQETQYF. The CDR3 coding sequence is TGCGCCAGCAGCCCCCGACAGGGAGAGACCCAAGAGACCCAGTACTTC.

The chain joins TRBV29-1 to TRBJ1-2, with no clear D. The V end lost 4 bases, the J end lost 6 bases, and 6 bases lay between the germline ends. The CDR3 sequence is 10 residues long. Germline CDR1 is SQVTM and CDR2 is ANQGSEA. CDR3 DNA sequence: TGCAGCGTTGTGAACGATGGCTACACCTTC. Translating it yields CSVVNDGYTF.

The chain recombines TRBV7-6 with TRBJ2-5, with 7 bases that match TRBD2. TRBJ2-7 matches the DNA end more closely, so the J call is doubtful. Per the germline V gene, CDR1 is SGHVS and CDR2 is FNYEAQ. This CDR3 has 15 residues. This CDR3 reads CASSLEWAGADEQYF. CDR3 DNA sequence: TGTGCCAGCAGCTTGGAGTGGGCGGGAGCGGACGAGCAGTACTTC.

The rearrangement joins TRBV10-3 to TRBJ2-1, with 11 positions matching TRBD2. After removal of 6 bases from V and 10 bases from J, the junction contained 14 bases not matched to a gene. The CDR3 contains 16 residues. Germline loops: CDR1 ENHRY, CDR2 SYGVKD. CDR3 loop: CAIRRFSGTSGYEQFF. DNA for the CDR3: TGTGCCATCAGACGTTTTTCCGGGACTAGCGGTTACGAGCAGTTCTTC.

This clonotype came up once. The chain couples TRBV9 to TRBJ1-1; D is unresolved. Germline CDR1 is SGDLS and CDR2 is YYNGEE. The CDR3 loop spans 13 amino acids. Deletions cut 6 bases from V and 9 bases from J, with 18 bases between. Here the CDR3 DNA reads TGTGCCAGCACCGGAGCCCCTGGAGGTAAAGCTTTCTTT. Encoded protein: CASTGAPGGKAFF.

The chain joins TRBV6-5 to TRBJ2-3; D unresolved. Germline V gene lookup returns CDR1 MNHEY and CDR2 SVGAGI. V was cut by 0 bases and J by 2 bases, with 6 bases left in between. This CDR3 is 14 amino acids long. The CDR3 region has the DNA TGTGCCAGCAGTTACTCTGCTTTCACAGATACGCAGTATTTT. As protein: CASSYSAFTDTQYF.

The V call is TRBV12-3 or TRBV12-4, the J call TRBJ2-3; the match to TRBD2 covers 11 bases. Losses at the gene ends were 5 bases for V and 4 bases for J; bases not matched to a gene: 8. The CDR3 is 16 amino acids. The CDR3 region is CASSAPSGRLPDTQYF. The DNA for the CDR3 is TGTGCCAGCAGTGCGCCTAGCGGGAGGCTCCCAGATACGCAGTATTTT.

The rearrangement joins TRBV24-1 to TRBJ2-5, with a tentative D call TRBD2 (6 bases). V was trimmed by 4 bases and J by 1 base, leaving 9 bases between them. The CDR3 contains 14 residues. The germline V gene encodes CDR1 KGHDR and CDR2 SFDVKD. CDR3 region: CATSDGTSQETQYF. The CDR3 nucleotides are TGTGCCACCAGTGACGGGACTTCCCAAGAGACCCAGTACTTC.

The chain couples TRBV7-8 to TRBJ2-1; 11 bases are a match to TRBD2. V gave up 4 bases and J gave up 5 bases; unmatched junction bases: 10. The CDR3 totals 17 residues. Germline lookup yields CDR1 SGHVS and CDR2 FQNEAQ. DNA of the CDR3: TGTGCCAGCAGCTCTGCCGCAGGGACTAGCGGCCACAATGAGCAGTTCTTC. This sequence encodes CASSSAAGTSGHNEQFF.

CDR3 in DNA: TGTGCCAGCAGCTTAGCCGGGACAGGGGCTTCGTACACCTTC. It encodes CASSLAGTGASYTF. This rearrangement joins TRBV13 to TRBJ1-2, with 10 bases aligning to TRBD1. The CDR3 has 14 residues. Germline CDR1 and CDR2: PRHDT and FYEKMQ (reference sequence). Losses at the gene ends were 1 base for V and 11 bases for J; bases not matched to a gene: 7.

J is TRBJ2-1 and V is TRBV29-1; tentatively, D is TRBD1 or TRBD2 (5 bases each). This CDR3 region has 14 residues. Germline lookup yields CDR1 SQVTM and CDR2 ANQGSEA. In nucleotides, the CDR3 is TGCAGTGTCCTAAGCTCCGGGGCTTACAATGAGCAGTTCTTC. Protein product: CSVLSSGAYNEQFF.

This clonotype has only a few counts. This chain uses TRBV20-1 with TRBJ2-5, with TRBD1 matching over 8 bases. Germline CDR1 and CDR2: DFQATT and SNEGSKA (reference sequence). This CDR3 has 13 residues. Germline trimming cut 5 bases from V and 3 bases from J; bases unmatched to any gene: 5. The CDR3 here is CSADGQGKETQYF. CDR3 DNA sequence: TGCAGTGCTGACGGACAGGGTAAAGAGACCCAGTACTTC.

V is TRBV10-3 and J is TRBJ2-1; the match to TRBD1 covers 9 bases. CDR1 and CDR2 from the germline V gene are ENHRY and SYGVKD. J gave up 8 bases and V 10 bases, and 12 bases lay outside the gene matches. The length of the CDR3 is 14 residues. The CDR3 DNA sequence: TGTGCCACCTCTCGTGGGACAGGGAAAGATGAGCAGTTCTTC. Amino acid sequence: CATSRGTGKDEQFF.

The table lists this clonotype with a few counts. V usage is TRBV20-1 and J usage is TRBJ2-7; 8 nucleotides align to TRBD1. The CDR3 loop spans 14 amino acids. Germline CDR1 and CDR2: DFQATT and SNEGSKA (reference sequence). Trimming removed 4 bases from V and 2 bases from J; junction bases left unmatched: 7. The CDR3 region has the DNA TGCAGTGCTACCCGGACAGGGCGCCCCTACGAGCAGTACTTC. It specifies CSATRTGRPYEQYF.

This clonotype was detected many times. The rearrangement uses TRBV6-6 and TRBJ2-7; the D is unclear. V lost 4 bases to trimming and J lost 6 bases, with 13 bases between them. The CDR3 covers 13 residues. The V gene's germline CDR1 is MNHNY and CDR2 SVGAGI (reference sequence). The CDR3 loop reads CASSSTDSSEQYF. The CDR3, as DNA: TGTGCCAGCAGTTCAACGGATTCAAGCGAGCAGTACTTC.

Points on this clonotype: At one end the junction does not follow the germline gene, possibly because of a read error. This chain connects TRBV6-6 to TRBJ2-1; D may match TRBD1 or TRBD2 (5 bases each). The CDR3 is made up of 15 amino acids. Germline-derived CDR1 and CDR2 are MNHNY and SVGAGI (reference sequence). CDR3 nucleotide sequence: TGTGCCGGCAGTTATACGGGGATGGGGCGGAATGAGCAGTTCTTC. As protein: CAGSYTGMGRNEQFF.

The chain has TRBV12-3 or TRBV12-4 and TRBJ1-4; a weak D match, TRBD1 (5 bases). The CDR3 spans 16 residues. V was shortened by 5 bases and J by 0 bases, with 13 bases between the two germline ends. For the CDR3, the DNA is TGTGCCAGCAGTACCCGGGACGGTTCAACTAATGAAAAACTGTTTTTT. This gives the protein CASSTRDGSTNEKLFF.

In its sample, this clonotype was seen a few times. V and J are TRBV20-1 and TRBJ2-1; perhaps D is TRBD1 or TRBD2 (5 bases each). The CDR3 has 12 amino acids. Germline CDR1 DFQATT, CDR2 SNEGSKA (reference sequence). Between the trimmed V and J ends, which lost 6 bases and 7 bases, there was a span of 13 bases. CDR3 DNA: TGCAGTGCGGGGACCCTTTCGAATGAGCAGTTCTTC. Amino acid sequence: CSAGTLSNEQFF.

This clonotype appeared a single time. The chain uses TRBV10-3 and TRBJ1-4; possibly TRBD1 for D (5 bases). Germline V gene lookup returns CDR1 ENHRY and CDR2 SYGVKD. The V gene lost 6 bases and the J gene lost 8 bases, with 13 bases spanning the gap. CDR3 size: 13 residues. CDR3 loop: CAIRPGPREKLFF. The DNA of the CDR3 is TGTGCCATCAGGCCGGGGCCTAGGGAAAAACTGTTTTTT.

In this sample, this clonotype turned up a few times. This CDR3 is CAEGRVNTEAFF. The CDR3 DNA reads TGTGCCGAAGGCAGGGTAAACACTGAAGCTTTCTTT. The chain is built from TRBV6-6 and TRBJ1-1; a weak D match, TRBD1 (5 bases). The CDR3 is 12 residues long. CDR1 is MNHNY and CDR2 is SVGAGI in the germline V gene (reference sequence). Trimming cost V 11 bases and J 2 bases, with 12 bases left between them.

The sample holds a few counts of this clonotype. The chain couples TRBV5-1 to TRBJ2-1; no clear D gene. From germline, CDR1 is SGHRS and CDR2 YFSETQ. With 4 bases removed from V and 4 bases from J, the gap between germline ends came to 15 bases. CDR3 length: 15 amino acids. The CDR3 nucleotides are TGCGCCAGCAGCCCCAGGTCAGACGGATACAATGAGCAGTTCTTC. This translates into CASSPRSDGYNEQFF.

This clonotype has only a few counts. The chain joins TRBV20-1 to TRBJ1-2; the D is unclear. Trimming left V 1 base short and J 5 bases short, with 8 bases between. Germline CDR1 reads DFQATT; CDR2 reads SNEGSKA (reference sequence). The CDR3 spans 12 residues. The CDR3 sequence is CSARVGVYGYTF. The CDR3 DNA reads TGCAGTGCTAGAGTAGGAGTATATGGCTACACCTTC.

This clonotype has a handful of counts. The J gene is TRBJ1-5, the V gene TRBV28, with a possible D match to TRBD1 (5 bases). V lost 6 bases and J lost 4, with 10 bases in between. This CDR3 has 13 residues. Looked up from germline, CDR1 is MDHEN and CDR2 is SYDVKM. CDR3 DNA: TGTGCCAGCAGGTACAACAGGAATCAGCCCCAGCATTTT. Protein product: CASRYNRNQPQHF.

The rearrangement uses TRBV7-9 and TRBJ2-5; D might be TRBD1 or TRBD2, each matching 5 bases. Near its end, the DNA agrees better with TRBJ2-7, so the J call may be wrong. CDR3 size: 13 residues. The V gene's germline CDR1 is SEHNR and CDR2 FQNEAQ (reference sequence). The chain's CDR3 is CASSLDGGHEQYF. The CDR3 DNA is TGTGCCAGCAGCTTAGATGGGGGTCACGAGCAGTACTTC.